This paragraph covers one T cell receptor (beta chain) sequence. No antigen is known for it. The data derive from a study of T cell repertoires in cytomegalovirus infection. TCRdb reanalysed the reads using MiXCR and keeps one entry per CDR3 protein. The sample consists of 95,000 to 150,000 distinct CDR3 sequences, approximately 30% of them appearing once. Germline V gene lookup returns CDR1 LGHDT and CDR2 YNNKEL (reference sequence). The CDR3 sequence is 15 residues long. V was clipped by 1 base and J by 8 bases; unmatched bases: 8. V gene TRBV3-1 combines with J gene TRBJ2-1; 7 positions agree with TRBD1. The sequencing here drew on CD8+ T cells from cultured PBMCs, taken from culture after CMV antigen stimulation. This receptor was identified in a human donor in good health (CMV status not recorded). Some clones in this sample may be carry-over from other donors' samples. CDR3 residues: CASSQVGQLNDEQFF. CDR3 in DNA: TGTGCCAGCAGCCAAGTGGGACAGCTCAACGATGAGCAGTTCTTC.